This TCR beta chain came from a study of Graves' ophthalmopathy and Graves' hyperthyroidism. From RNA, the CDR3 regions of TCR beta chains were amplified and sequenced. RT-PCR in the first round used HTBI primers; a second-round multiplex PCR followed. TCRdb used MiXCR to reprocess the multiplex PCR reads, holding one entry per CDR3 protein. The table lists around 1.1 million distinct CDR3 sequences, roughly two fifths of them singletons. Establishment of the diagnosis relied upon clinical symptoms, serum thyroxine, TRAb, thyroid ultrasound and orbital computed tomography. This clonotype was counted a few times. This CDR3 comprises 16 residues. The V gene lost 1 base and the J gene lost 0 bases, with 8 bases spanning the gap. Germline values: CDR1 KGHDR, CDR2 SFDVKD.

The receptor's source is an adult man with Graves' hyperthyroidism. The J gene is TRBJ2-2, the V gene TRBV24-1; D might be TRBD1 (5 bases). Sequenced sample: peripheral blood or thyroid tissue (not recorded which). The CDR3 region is CATSDFSRANTGELFF. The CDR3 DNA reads TGTGCCACCAGTGATTTTTCCAGGGCGAACACCGGGGAGCTGTTTTTT.